The next 18 T cell receptor beta chains were all read from a single sample in a study of blood T cell repertoires in COVID-19. Generated by immunoSEQ multiplex PCR, the TCRdb table keeps only in-frame clones and is missing some. Among about 42,000 clones listed, 80% to 90% were seen once. Sequences were obtained from peripheral blood. Receptors were obtained from a man aged 25 to 40 with active or convalescent COVID-19.

This clone was observed once. The chain uses TRBV9 and TRBJ1-1; unclear D gene. Germline loops: CDR1 SGDLS, CDR2 YYNGEE. V was pared by 3 bases and J by 2 bases, with 5 bases between. This CDR3 has 12 amino acids. The CDR3 protein is CASSGSNTEAFF. The CDR3 bases are TGTGCCAGCAGCGGGAGTAACACTGAAGCTTTCTTT. The full variable domain, rest sourced from reference TRBV9 and TRBJ1-1, is DSGVTQTPKHLITATGQRVTLRCSPRSGDLSVYWYQQSLDQGLQFLIQYYNGEERAKGNILERFSAQQFPDLHSELNLSSLELGDSALYFCASSGSNTEAFFGQGTRLTVV.

The chain has TRBV4-2 and TRBJ2-1; D ambiguous. From germline, CDR1 is LGHNA and CDR2 YNFKEQ. The CDR3 loop spans 12 amino acids. Trimming removed 1 base at V and 10 bases at J, with 8 bases between. The CDR3 region has the DNA TGTGCCAGCAGCCAAGGTACGAGCGAGCAGTTCTTC. It specifies CASSQGTSEQFF.

This CDR3 reads CARSLQRLKGSPSLTDTQYF. Written as DNA, the CDR3 is TGTGCCAGAAGCTTACAGAGACTAAAAGGTTCTCCCTCGCTCACAGATACGCAGTATTTT. The chain combines TRBV7-5 with TRBJ2-3; TRBD2 is taken as the D call from the table, unchecked against the DNA. TRBV7-5 is a recognized pseudogene. The CDR3 totals 20 residues.

The chain links TRBV7-2 to TRBJ2-3; the match to TRBD2 covers 9 bases. J lost 4 bases, V lost 4 bases, and 12 bases had no gene match. Per germline, CDR1 SGHTA and CDR2 FQGNSA. The CDR3 is 17 residues long. The CDR3 region has the DNA TGTGCCAGCAGCTCTCAAAAGCTAGCGGGACGGGCAGATACGCAGTATTTT. It yields the protein CASSSQKLAGRADTQYF.

The chain joins TRBV5-4 to TRBJ1-2; 8 positions match TRBD1. The CDR3 is 14 amino acids. V dropped 2 bases and J dropped 5; count of bases not matched to a gene: 5. Germline values: CDR1 SGHNT, CDR2 YYREEE (reference sequence). CDR3 DNA sequence: TGTGCCAGCAGCTTAAAGGACAGGGAGTATGGCTACACCTTC. Its protein is CASSLKDREYGYTF.

This chain uses TRBV7-2 with TRBJ2-1, with D unresolved. CDR1 SGHTA and CDR2 FQGNSA come from the germline V gene. The V gene lost 4 bases and the J gene lost 6 bases, with 19 bases spanning the gap. The CDR3 runs 16 residues. CDR3 loop: CASSWAGIGVFNEQFF. The CDR3 coding sequence is TGTGCCAGCAGCTGGGCCGGTATAGGCGTCTTCAATGAGCAGTTCTTC.

V gene TRBV10-3 combines with J gene TRBJ1-6, with a tentative D call TRBD1 (5 bases). Germline V lookup: CDR1 ENHRY, CDR2 SYGVKD. The length of the CDR3 is 18 residues. V shed 2 bases and J shed 0 bases, with 14 bases lying between them. DNA of the CDR3: TGTGCCATCAGTGAGCAACGGGGGAGTAGCTCCTATAATTCACCCCTCCACTTT. Its protein is CAISEQRGSSSYNSPLHF.

The V gene is TRBV6-5, the J gene TRBJ2-1, with TRBD2 as a possible D gene (7 bases). The germline gives CDR1 MNHEY, CDR2 SVGAGI. Trimming removed 5 bases at V and 10 bases at J, with 15 bases between. This CDR3 region has 13 residues. This CDR3 is CASSPRGPGEQFF. In DNA form, the CDR3 reads TGTGCCAGCAGTCCGCGGGGGCCCGGCGAGCAGTTCTTC.

The chain is built from TRBV12-5 and TRBJ2-7; the match to TRBD2 covers 8 bases. The CDR3 contains 11 residues. CDR1 LGHNT and CDR2 FRNRAP come from the germline V gene. The V gene end was trimmed by 8 bases and the J gene end by 4 bases; junction bases not matched to a gene: 1. CDR3 DNA sequence: TGTGCTAGTCAGCGGGGGTACGAGCAGTACGTC. Amino acids: CASQRGYEQYV.

This chain uses TRBV6-5 with TRBJ1-3; tentative D call: TRBD1 (5 bases). V lost 0 bases to trimming and J lost 2 bases, with 8 bases between them. This CDR3 spans 15 amino acids. Germline V gene data show CDR1 as MNHEY and CDR2 as SVGAGI. CDR3 protein: CASSYSNRPGNTIYF. CDR3 DNA sequence: TGTGCCAGCAGTTACTCGAACAGGCCTGGAAACACCATATATTTT.

This rearrangement joins TRBV19 to TRBJ1-3, with D unclear. The CDR3 length is 12 residues. V lost 3 bases to trimming and J lost 6 bases, with 6 bases between them. The germline V gene has CDR1 LNHDA and CDR2 SQIVND (reference sequence). The CDR3 loop reads CASSIGSNTIYF. The CDR3 DNA reads as TGTGCCAGTAGTATCGGTTCAAACACCATATATTTT.

The V call is TRBV27, the J call TRBJ2-3, with 11 bases lining up with TRBD2. The CDR3 contains 19 residues. Germline CDR1 is MNHEY and CDR2 is SMNVEV (reference sequence). V trimming: 5 bases; J trimming: 3 bases; junction bases outside the gene matches: 16. As DNA, the CDR3 is TGTGCCAGCAGTCTCCTCGGGGGTGCAGGGACTAGCGGTACAGATACGCAGTATTTT. Protein sequence: CASSLLGGAGTSGTDTQYF.

The V gene is TRBV2, the J gene TRBJ1-5; 9 bases fit TRBD1. Germline V lookup: CDR1 SNHLY, CDR2 FYNNEI. This CDR3 has 17 amino acids. V trimming: 7 bases; J trimming: 3 bases; junction bases outside the gene matches: 13. The CDR3, as DNA: TGTGCCAGCACCTCAAGCCCCGGACAGGGGAACAATCAGCCCCAGCATTTT. It codes for CASTSSPGQGNNQPQHF.

The rearrangement uses TRBV24-1 and TRBJ2-7; D may be TRBD2 (5 bases). Germline CDR1 is KGHDR and CDR2 is SFDVKD. This CDR3 contains 16 residues. V was pared by 2 bases and J by 5 bases, with 18 bases between. The CDR3 coding sequence is TGTGCCACCAGTGATTCGGTTCGGAGGAGTTCAGACGAGCAGTACGTC. The encoded protein is CATSDSVRRSSDEQYV.

This clone occurred a few times. The rearrangement links TRBV7-3 to TRBJ2-7; tentative D call: TRBD1 (5 bases). V was pared by 5 bases and J by 4 bases, with 9 bases between. The CDR3 is 12 amino acids. Germline lookup yields CDR1 SGHTA and CDR2 FQGTGA. CDR3 in DNA: TGTGCCAGCAGCCAGGGCACTTACGAGCAGTACGTC. Translation: CASSQGTYEQYV.

The chain combines TRBV15 with TRBJ2-7; possible D gene TRBD1, 5 bases. This CDR3 comprises 14 residues. Trimming pared 0 bases from V and 9 bases from J, leaving 15 bases between. The germline V gene encodes CDR1 LNHNV and CDR2 YYDKDF (reference sequence). The CDR3 DNA follows: TGTGCCACCAGCAGAGACAGGGTAGACTCTGGGCAGTACTTC. Its translation: CATSRDRVDSGQYF.

The chain is built from TRBV2 and TRBJ2-3; 10 positions agree with TRBD2. The ends lost 4 bases at V and 4 bases at J; junction bases unmatched: 8. There are 16 residues in the CDR3. The germline CDR1 and CDR2 sequences are SNHLY and FYNNEI. For the CDR3, the DNA is TGTGCCAGCAGTGGAGGGCTAGCGGGGGATGCAGATACGCAGTATTTT. Translating gives CASSGGLAGDADTQYF.

The V call is TRBV7-9, the J call TRBJ2-1, with 14 bases that match TRBD2. Per germline, CDR1 SEHNR and CDR2 FQNEAQ (reference sequence). The length of the CDR3 is 16 residues. V lost 3 bases, J lost 7 bases, and 5 bases stayed unmatched. The DNA for the CDR3 is TGTGCCAGCAGCTTTACCGGGACTAGCGGGAGAAATGAGCAGTTCTTC. This translates into CASSFTGTSGRNEQFF.